This T cell receptor (beta chain) was sequenced for a study of CD8 T cells in ankylosing spondylitis. General study findings and limits: One TCR beta motif, made up of 7 or 8 highly homologous variants, appeared characteristic of ankylosing spondylitis blood.

TCRdb analysed the 5' RACE reads with MiXCR anew, one entry per CDR3 protein. The repertoire consists of about 36,000 distinct CDR3 sequences, with around 15% occurring once and the leading ten covering 32%. To note about this clonotype: Its antigen is as yet unknown.

The V end lost 8 bases, the J end lost 4 bases, and 16 bases lay between the germline ends. Germline-derived CDR1 and CDR2 are MRHNA and SNTAGT. There are 14 residues in the CDR3. This clonotype was obtained from a male donor with ankylosing spondylitis. This chain uses TRBV6-4 with TRBJ2-3, with D possibly called TRBD1 or TRBD2 (7 bases each). Sequencing was performed on synovial fluid, either unsorted or a sorted T cell fraction (not recorded which). The CDR3 loop is CASSYRGGSDTQYF. CDR3 in DNA: TGTGCCAGCTCTTACAGGGGAGGGTCAGATACGCAGTATTTT.